Below are 32 T cell receptor beta chains sequenced from a single sample in a study. Treg sorting used a CD4+CD25+CD127-/low gate. TCRdb reprocessed the 5' RACE reads with MiXCR, giving one entry per CDR3 protein. The sample includes some 8,300 distinct CDR3 sequences, around 53% of them seen just once. The sample taken for sequencing was Tregs sorted from a lymph node. These TCRs come from a female donor with breast cancer.

This clonotype was seen a handful of times. The chain joins TRBV29-1 to TRBJ1-4; no clear D gene. This CDR3 spans 13 amino acids. Germline V gene sequence: CDR1 SQVTM, CDR2 ANQGSEA. The germline V and J ends were trimmed by 6 bases and 3 bases, with 11 bases remaining between them. This CDR3 is CSVLTGANEKLFF. Written as DNA, the CDR3 is TGCAGCGTCCTCACCGGGGCTAATGAAAAACTGTTTTTT.

This clonotype was seen a few times. The chain carries TRBV6-1 and TRBJ2-3; D gene ambiguous. Between the trimmed V and J ends, which lost 7 bases and 5 bases, there was a span of 13 bases. Germline CDR1 is MNHNS and CDR2 is SASEGT. This CDR3 region has 13 residues. The CDR3 DNA reads TGTGCCAGCACCCTAATGTCGGGAGATACGCAGTATTTT. Translating it yields CASTLMSGDTQYF.

This sequence joins TRBV7-2 and TRBJ1-6, with D uncertain. The germline V gene encodes CDR1 SGHTA and CDR2 FQGNSA. V shed 2 bases and J shed 9 bases, with 5 bases lying between them. The CDR3 has 12 residues. The DNA for the CDR3 is TGTGCCAGCAGCTTATTGGTTTCACCCCTCCACTTT. Translation: CASSLLVSPLHF.

On this clonotype: Because the CDR3 is missing its conserved closing phenylalanine or tryptophan, this is likely a read error. This chain connects TRBV6-5 to TRBJ1-3; 7 bases are shared with TRBD1. This CDR3 contains 15 residues. Trimming cost V 6 bases and J 2 bases; bases outside gene matches: 7. Germline V lookup: CDR1 MNHEY, CDR2 SVGAGI. This CDR3 is CASRPQGEPGNTIYL. The CDR3 DNA reads as TGTGCCAGCAGGCCCCAGGGGGAGCCTGGAAACACCATATATCTT.

The chain employs TRBV6-1 and TRBJ2-6; D perhaps matches TRBD2 (6 bases). Germline loops: CDR1 MNHNS, CDR2 SASEGT. The CDR3 contains 20 residues. The ends were cut back, 5 bases at V and 0 bases at J, with 23 bases in the middle. The CDR3 DNA follows: TGTGCCAGCAGTCCACTCCGGGGTCCGGGGGTGTCCTCTGGGGCCAACGTCCTGACTTTC. Residues: CASSPLRGPGVSSGANVLTF.

The V and J genes are TRBV6-5 and TRBJ1-1, with D possibly matching TRBD1 (5 bases). This CDR3 has 13 amino acids. V lost 6 bases and J 6 bases, leaving 14 bases between the germline ends. Germline CDR1 is MNHEY and CDR2 is SVGAGI. The DNA of the CDR3 is TGTGCCAGCAGCCTAAACCAGGGAGCTGAAGCTTTCTTT. Translation: CASSLNQGAEAFF.

V usage is TRBV7-2 and J usage is TRBJ2-1; TRBD2 aligns across 9 bases. The CDR3 has 15 residues. Losses at the gene ends were 7 bases for V and 10 bases for J; bases not matched to a gene: 14. Per germline, CDR1 SGHTA and CDR2 FQGNSA. The CDR3: CASTGARREGAEQFF. The CDR3 DNA reads as TGTGCCAGCACCGGGGCCAGGCGGGAGGGCGCCGAGCAGTTCTTC.

The chain is built from TRBV5-1 and TRBJ2-3; D perhaps matches TRBD1 (6 bases). The germline V gene encodes CDR1 SGHRS and CDR2 YFSETQ. V was pared by 4 bases and J by 1 base, with 13 bases between. This CDR3 is 15 amino acids long. CDR3 sequence (DNA): TGCGCCAGCAGCGCGAACAGGGTTGGCACAGATACGCAGTATTTT. Protein sequence: CASSANRVGTDTQYF.

This clonotype appeared a few times. This rearrangement joins TRBV20-1 to TRBJ2-2; 7 bases align to TRBD1. The CDR3 runs 18 residues. Per the germline V gene, CDR1 is DFQATT and CDR2 is SNEGSKA (reference sequence). After removal of 0 bases from V and 0 bases from J, the junction contained 10 bases not matched to a gene. The CDR3 sequence is CSARDARDREANTGELFF. In nucleotides, the CDR3 is TGCAGTGCTAGAGATGCCCGGGACAGAGAAGCGAACACCGGGGAGCTGTTTTTT.

This chain uses TRBV6-6 with TRBJ1-3; D gene ambiguous. V gave up 1 base and J gave up 1 base, with 2 bases separating them. Germline V gene sequence: CDR1 MNHNY, CDR2 SVGAGI (reference sequence). The CDR3 spans 13 residues. CDR3 sequence reads: CASSYLSGNTIYF. The CDR3 nucleotides read TGTGCCAGCAGTTACTTGTCTGGAAACACCATATATTTT.

This sequence joins TRBV25-1 and TRBJ2-1; D is perhaps TRBD2 (6 bases). The V gene lost 1 base and the J gene lost 0 bases, with 10 bases spanning the gap. This CDR3 has 16 amino acids. Germline values: CDR1 MGHDK, CDR2 SYGVNS. The CDR3 loop reads CASSESDSGSYNEQFF. CDR3 nucleotide sequence: TGTGCCAGCAGTGAATCAGATAGCGGCTCCTACAATGAGCAGTTCTTC.

The table lists this clonotype with a few counts. The CDR3 region is CSARDGGTNYEQYV. For the CDR3, the DNA is TGCAGTGCTAGAGACGGAGGGACGAATTACGAGCAGTACGTC. This sequence joins TRBV20-1 and TRBJ2-7; tentative D call: TRBD2 (6 bases). Germline lookup yields CDR1 DFQATT and CDR2 SNEGSKA (reference sequence). V lost 0 bases and J lost 4, with 13 bases in between. This CDR3 is 14 amino acids long.

The V gene is TRBV28, the J gene TRBJ2-7, with D possibly matching TRBD2 (6 bases). Germline V gene lookup returns CDR1 MDHEN and CDR2 SYDVKM. The length of the CDR3 is 14 residues. Trimming removed 2 bases at V and 4 bases at J, with 12 bases between. The CDR3 reads CASSLAGSEYEQYF. The CDR3 DNA sequence: TGTGCCAGCAGTTTAGCGGGGAGTGAATACGAGCAGTACTTC.

This clonotype occurred a few times. The rearrangement uses TRBV5-1 and TRBJ2-3; 7 bases match TRBD2. The length of the CDR3 is 16 residues. The V and J ends lost 1 base and 0 bases, in that order; junction bases with no gene match: 5. From germline, CDR1 is SGHRS and CDR2 YFSETQ. The CDR3 region is CASSLPSGTSTDTQYF. CDR3 nucleotides: TGCGCCAGCAGCTTGCCAAGCGGGACCAGCACAGATACGCAGTATTTT. The full variable domain, in which reference TRBV5-1 and TRBJ2-3 provide the parts outside the CDR3, is KAGVTQTPRYLIKTRGQQVTLSCSPISGHRSVSWYQQTPGQGLQFLFEYFSETQRNKGNFPGRFSGRQFSNSRSEMNVSTLELGDSALYLCASSLPSGTSTDTQYFGPGTRLTVL.

This clonotype came up once. The chain couples TRBV20-1 to TRBJ1-5; D is unresolved. V was shortened by 6 bases and J by 6 bases, with 15 bases between the two germline ends. The germline CDR1 and CDR2 sequences are DFQATT and SNEGSKA (reference sequence). The CDR3 sequence is 13 residues long. CDR3 DNA: TGCAGTGCAAATGACGGCAGCGGTCAGCCCCAGCATTTT. It encodes CSANDGSGQPQHF.

This chain links TRBV6-5 with TRBJ2-5; a weak D match, TRBD1 (6 bases). Germline loops: CDR1 MNHEY, CDR2 SVGAGI. V was cut by 6 bases and J by 7 bases, with 18 bases left in between. The CDR3 is made up of 14 amino acids. The DNA of the CDR3 is TGTGCCAGCAGAACTACAGGGAAGGGGCCGACCCAGTACTTC. Its protein is CASRTTGKGPTQYF.

The chain couples TRBV5-4 to TRBJ2-7; TRBD2 aligns across 8 bases. The trim removed 5 bases at V and 1 base at J, leaving 5 bases unmatched. Germline V CDR1 and CDR2: SGHNT, YYREEE (reference sequence). The CDR3 has 14 amino acids. CDR3 DNA: TGTGCCAGCAGTTATGGGACTAGTTCCTACGAGCAGTACGTC. Amino acids: CASSYGTSSYEQYV.

The chain recombines TRBV29-1 with TRBJ1-3; 7 bases agree with TRBD1. J lost 2 bases, V lost 5 bases, and 3 bases had no gene match. In germline, CDR1 is SQVTM, CDR2 ANQGSEA. The CDR3 runs 13 residues. The CDR3 is CSVQGGTGNTIYF. DNA of the CDR3: TGCAGCGTTCAAGGGGGCACTGGAAACACCATATATTTT.

This clonotype was recorded only once. The CDR3 DNA follows: TGTGCCACCCGACTAGCGGGCAAGCAGTTCTTC. Protein product: CATRLAGKQFF. The chain combines TRBV6-5 with TRBJ2-1; 10 bases align to TRBD2. In germline, CDR1 is MNHEY, CDR2 SVGAGI. V lost 10 bases, J lost 11 bases, and 5 bases stayed unmatched. The CDR3 is 11 residues long.

Comment on this clonotype: Relative to the germline gene, one junction end is altered; a read error may explain this. The chain has TRBV10-2 and TRBJ2-5, with 9 bases matching TRBD1. Germline V lookup: CDR1 WSHSY, CDR2 SAAADI. This CDR3 spans 14 amino acids. In nucleotides, the CDR3 is TGCGCCAGCAGTGACACAGGGGGCAATTCACCCCTCCACTTC. Encoded protein: CASSDTGGNSPLHF.

This clonotype was observed a few times. The chain has TRBV18 and TRBJ2-7, with 9 bases identical to TRBD2. Germline CDR1 KGHSH, CDR2 LQKENI. V dropped 1 base and J dropped 0; count of bases not matched to a gene: 4. The CDR3 totals 16 residues. CDR3 sequence: CASSPLAGVSSYEQYF. In nucleotides, the CDR3 is TGTGCCAGCTCACCACTAGCGGGAGTCTCCTCCTACGAGCAGTACTTC.

V usage is TRBV6-2 or TRBV6-3 and J usage is TRBJ2-2; D gene unclear. CDR1 and CDR2 from the germline V gene are MNHEY and SVGEGT. V was pared by 7 bases and J by 7 bases, with 7 bases between. The CDR3 runs to 11 residues. The CDR3 spells CASKLGGELFF. As DNA, the CDR3 is TGTGCCAGCAAGCTGGGCGGGGAGCTGTTTTTT.

The J gene is TRBJ2-7, the V gene TRBV7-9; D ambiguous. CDR1 and CDR2 from the germline V gene are SEHNR and FQNEAQ (reference sequence). Trimming shortened V by 3 bases and J by 8 bases, and 14 bases separated the two germline ends. The CDR3 spans 13 residues. The CDR3 region is CASSFQAEKKQYF. The DNA for the CDR3 is TGTGCCAGCAGCTTTCAAGCCGAGAAGAAGCAGTACTTC. The full variable domain, completed using reference TRBV7-9 and TRBJ2-7, is DTGVSQNPRHKITKRGQNVTFRCDPISEHNRLYWYRQTLGQGPEFLTYFQNEAQLEKSRLLSDRFSAERPKGSFSTLEIQRTEQGDSAMYLCASSFQAEKKQYFGPGTRLTVT.

This clonotype occurred a few times. This chain joins TRBV7-6 and TRBJ2-2; no clear D. V lost 5 bases and J lost 2, with 21 bases in between. The CDR3 sequence is 18 residues long. CDR1 and CDR2 from the germline V gene are SGHVS and FNYEAQ. This chain's CDR3 is CASSPLRSQRKNTGELFF. The DNA of the CDR3 is TGTGCCAGCAGCCCCCTTAGGAGCCAGAGAAAAAACACCGGGGAGCTGTTTTTT.

The chain joins TRBV5-5 to TRBJ1-4; D gene unclear. Germline V lookup: CDR1 SGHKS, CDR2 YYEKEE (reference sequence). The CDR3 is 15 residues long. Between the trimmed V and J ends, which lost 0 bases and 7 bases, there was a span of 13 bases. In nucleotides, the CDR3 is TGTGCCAGCAGCTTGGCCGGACGAGGAGGTGAAAAACTGTTTTTT. This sequence encodes CASSLAGRGGEKLFF.

This clonotype was recorded a few times. V usage is TRBV18 and J usage is TRBJ2-1, with 11 bases fitting TRBD2. Germline trimming cut 2 bases from V and 6 bases from J; bases unmatched to any gene: 6. CDR3 size: 16 residues. Germline V gives CDR1 KGHSH, CDR2 LQKENI. In nucleotides, the CDR3 is TGTGCCAGCTCACCATTTAATAGCGGGAGGGTCAATGAGCAGTTCTTC. It specifies CASSPFNSGRVNEQFF.

This rearrangement joins TRBV20-1 to TRBJ2-1, with 12 nucleotides matching TRBD1. The V segment lost 6 bases and the J segment 9 bases; nucleotides outside the gene matches: 9. The germline gives CDR1 DFQATT, CDR2 SNEGSKA (reference sequence). The CDR3 loop spans 14 amino acids. The CDR3 protein is CSATGTGGLGEQFF. The CDR3 nucleotides read TGCAGTGCCACCGGGACAGGGGGCCTCGGTGAGCAGTTCTTC.

Of note for this clonotype: The CDR3 does not close with the conserved phenylalanine or tryptophan, likely indicating a read error. V usage is TRBV4-3 and J usage is TRBJ1-5; D not certain. This CDR3 has 17 amino acids. Germline loops: CDR1 LGHNA, CDR2 YSLEER. With 1 base removed from V and 0 bases from J, the gap between germline ends came to 13 bases. The CDR3 sequence: CASSQGSWDYSNQPQHY. The CDR3 bases are TGCGCCAGCAGCCAAGGGTCATGGGATTATAGCAATCAGCCCCAGCATTAT.

Concerning this clonotype itself: Here the CDR3 omits its conserved ending phenylalanine or tryptophan, so a read error is the likely source. The rearrangement joins TRBV5-1 to TRBJ1-5; D gene unclear. The CDR3 length is 15 residues. Trimming shortened V by 0 bases and J by 1 base, and 8 bases separated the two germline ends. CDR1 and CDR2 (germline): SGHRS, YFSETQ. Written as DNA, the CDR3 is TGCGCCAGCAGCTTGGACGGACCAAGCAATCAGCCCCAGCATGTT. Translated, it gives CASSLDGPSNQPQHV.

This clonotype was seen more than once but under ten times. This chain connects TRBV4-2 to TRBJ2-5, with 7 bases lining up with TRBD2. The CDR3 sequence is 17 residues long. V was clipped by 8 bases and J by 2 bases; unmatched bases: 17. Germline assignment: CDR1 LGHNA and CDR2 YNFKEQ. CDR3 protein: CASDQGALAEPQETQYF. Written as DNA, the CDR3 is TGTGCCAGCGATCAAGGAGCCCTAGCGGAGCCACAAGAGACCCAGTACTTC.

This clonotype was recorded once. The chain combines TRBV20-1 with TRBJ1-4, with 11 bases aligning to TRBD1. CDR3 length: 13 residues. V lost 5 bases and J lost 16; bases outside the gene matches: 12. Germline CDR1 DFQATT, CDR2 SNEGSKA (reference sequence). This CDR3 reads CSARTGGRELPFF. CDR3 nucleotides: TGCAGTGCTCGGACAGGGGGCCGCGAATTGCCGTTTTTT.

The V gene is TRBV6-6, the J gene TRBJ1-5; D not resolved. Trimming shortened V by 9 bases and J by 4 bases, and 16 bases separated the two germline ends. From germline, CDR1 is MNHNY and CDR2 SVGAGI (reference sequence). The CDR3 spans 14 residues. The CDR3 coding sequence is TGTGCCAGTCACTTCCGGGCCGAAAATCAGCCCCAGCATTTT. It codes for CASHFRAENQPQHF.